The 23 T cell receptor beta chains given below trace back to one sample, sequenced in a study of blood T cell repertoires in COVID-19. Sequenced by immunoSEQ multiplex PCR; TCRdb stores in-frame clones only, minus some. The sample has 250,000 to 350,000 clones, 65% to 90% seen once. Sequenced material: PBMCs or T cells enriched from blood (not recorded which). The receptors derive from a woman aged 18-30 years who had recovered from COVID-19.

Here the CDR3 DNA reads TGCGCCAGCAGCAGCGGGTCTACAAATGAGCAGTTCTTC. It encodes CASSSGSTNEQFF. The chain uses TRBV4-1 and TRBJ2-1; possibly TRBD2 for D (6 bases). Trimming took 5 bases from V and 7 from J, leaving 12 bases between them. The CDR3 totals 13 residues. Germline assignment: CDR1 MGHRA and CDR2 YSYEKL.

The chain combines TRBV28 with TRBJ2-5; D gene ambiguous. CDR1 is MDHEN and CDR2 is SYDVKM in the germline V gene. This CDR3 has 15 amino acids. V shed 5 bases and J shed 0 bases, with 13 bases lying between them. CDR3 in amino acids: CASSPYAKYQETQYF. In DNA form, the CDR3 reads TGTGCCAGCAGTCCTTATGCTAAGTACCAAGAGACCCAGTACTTC.

The V gene is TRBV6-1, the J gene TRBJ1-4, with D possibly TRBD1 on 5 matching bases. Trimming removed 3 bases at V and 7 bases at J, with 15 bases between. Germline values: CDR1 MNHNS, CDR2 SASEGT. This CDR3 contains 15 residues. CDR3 in DNA: TGTGCCAGCAGTGATCAGGGTCCATTTTCTGAAAAACTGTTTTTT. Its protein is CASSDQGPFSEKLFF.

J is TRBJ2-3 and V is TRBV19; 8 nucleotides agree with TRBD2. Germline CDR1 and CDR2: LNHDA and SQIVND (reference sequence). V lost 3 bases and J lost 1; bases outside the gene matches: 12. The CDR3 has 18 residues. The CDR3 coding sequence is TGTGCCAGTAGTATCGCTCGGGGGGGGCCGTTGGGCACAGATACGCAGTATTTT. This sequence encodes CASSIARGGPLGTDTQYF.

The chain is built from TRBV11-2 and TRBJ1-2; 8 bases agree with TRBD1. The CDR3 is made up of 14 amino acids. Germline V gene sequence: CDR1 SGHAT, CDR2 FQNNGV. V gave up 1 base and J gave up 4 bases; unmatched junction bases: 2. Here the CDR3 reads CASSLGQGTYGYTF. CDR3 bases: TGTGCCAGCAGCTTAGGACAGGGGACCTATGGCTACACCTTC.

The chain uses TRBV7-2 and TRBJ1-5; D gene ambiguous. The CDR3 sequence is 12 residues long. V lost 5 bases to trimming and J lost 7 bases, with 9 bases between them. CDR1 SGHTA and CDR2 FQGNSA come from the germline V gene. The CDR3 DNA follows: TGTGCCAGCAGCCAGGAAGACCAGCCCCAGCATTTT. Translating gives CASSQEDQPQHF.

This clone was counted a single time. The V call is TRBV21-1, the J call TRBJ2-2; the table's D call of TRBD1 was not tested on the DNA. TRBV21-1 is deemed a pseudogene. This CDR3 has 16 amino acids. CDR3 sequence: CASSGRDRDRPGELFF. The CDR3 DNA is TGTGCCAGCAGCGGACGGGACAGGGATAGGCCCGGGGAGCTGTTTTTT.

The gene calls are TRBV21-1 and TRBJ2-5; TRBD1 was called by the table and not checked on the DNA. TRBV21-1 is classified as a pseudogene. The CDR3 runs to 16 residues. CDR3 DNA: TGTGCCAGCAGCAAGAGTACAGGGGAGGTCGAAGAGACCCAGTACTTC. Its protein is CASSKSTGEVEETQYF.

The chain recombines TRBV6-5 with TRBJ2-2; 8 nucleotides align to TRBD2. The CDR3 runs 15 residues. Trimming at V came to 2 bases and at J to 4 bases, leaving 3 bases not matched to a gene. Germline lookup yields CDR1 MNHEY and CDR2 SVGAGI. As DNA, the CDR3 is TGTGCCAGCAGTTACCGGGGGGGGAGCACCGGGGAGCTGTTTTTT. Its translation is CASSYRGGSTGELFF.

This clone was observed many times. The chain has TRBV7-9 and TRBJ1-1; no clear D. Germline lookup yields CDR1 SEHNR and CDR2 FQNEAQ (reference sequence). This CDR3 is 14 amino acids long. V lost 5 bases, J lost 1 base, and 11 bases lay in between. The CDR3 protein is CASSPFRGNTEAFF. In DNA form, the CDR3 reads TGTGCCAGCAGCCCCTTTCGGGGGAACACTGAAGCTTTCTTT. Drawing the rest from reference TRBV7-9 and TRBJ1-1, the complete variable domain is DTGVSQNPRHKITKRGQNVTFRCDPISEHNRLYWYRQTLGQGPEFLTYFQNEAQLEKSRLLSDRFSAERPKGSFSTLEIQRTEQGDSAMYLCASSPFRGNTEAFFGQGTRLTVV.

The chain has TRBV10-3 and TRBJ1-1, with D possibly matching TRBD1 (6 bases). V was pared by 4 bases and J by 3 bases, with 12 bases between. The CDR3 sequence is 14 residues long. Germline loops: CDR1 ENHRY, CDR2 SYGVKD. The DNA of the CDR3 is TGTGCCATCAGTGGCGGGGAGGGGGACACTGAAGCTTTCTTT. Residues: CAISGGEGDTEAFF.

The V call is TRBV6-5, the J call TRBJ2-4; 7 nucleotides align to TRBD1. V dropped 6 bases and J dropped 6; count of bases not matched to a gene: 8. The CDR3 covers 14 residues. In germline, CDR1 is MNHEY, CDR2 SVGAGI. As DNA, the CDR3 is TGTGCCAGCAGGGAGACAGGGATTGTAAACATTCAGTACTTC. Protein: CASRETGIVNIQYF.

The chain combines TRBV5-6 with TRBJ2-3; the match to TRBD2 covers 9 bases. Germline CDR1 is SGHDT and CDR2 is YYEEEE. V lost 3 bases, J lost 2 bases, and 13 bases stayed unmatched. The CDR3 covers 18 residues. The CDR3 nucleotides read TGTGCCAGCAGCTCCGGGACTAGCTTCCCAACCTCCACAGATACGCAGTATTTT. Translation gives CASSSGTSFPTSTDTQYF.

V and J are TRBV18 and TRBJ1-4; no clear D gene. The germline V and J ends were trimmed by 0 bases and 8 bases, with 7 bases remaining between them. The germline gives CDR1 KGHSH, CDR2 LQKENI. CDR3 length: 13 residues. CDR3: CASSPPGREKLFF. The CDR3 DNA reads as TGTGCCAGCTCACCACCGGGCAGAGAAAAACTGTTTTTT.

This chain links TRBV5-6 with TRBJ2-1, with 10 bases fitting TRBD2. Germline-derived CDR1 and CDR2 are SGHDT and YYEEEE. The junction had 11 bases not matched to a gene; V was cut back by 4 bases and J by 4 bases. This CDR3 is built from 17 residues. CDR3 DNA sequence: TGTGCCAGCAGCCCGGCCCTAGCGGGAGAGTCGTACAATGAGCAGTTCTTC. It specifies CASSPALAGESYNEQFF. Filled out from reference TRBV5-6 and TRBJ2-1, the complete variable domain reads DAGVTQSPTHLIKTRGQQVTLRCSPKSGHDTVSWYQQALGQGPQFIFQYYEEEERQRGNFPDRFSGHQFPNYSSELNVNALLLGDSALYLCASSPALAGESYNEQFFGPGTRLTVL.

The rearrangement joins TRBV27 to TRBJ2-7; 11 bases align to TRBD1. V shed 2 bases, J shed 5 bases, and the junction held 2 bases outside the gene matches. The germline V gene encodes CDR1 MNHEY and CDR2 SMNVEV (reference sequence). This CDR3 has 14 amino acids. CDR3 bases: TGTGCCAGCAGTTTAAGGGACAGGGGGGACGAGCAGTACTTC. Protein: CASSLRDRGDEQYF.

The V and J genes are TRBV10-2 and TRBJ1-2; 8 nucleotides agree with TRBD1. Unmatched junction bases numbered 9, after V lost 6 bases and J lost 6 bases. The CDR3 has 14 residues. CDR1 is WSHSY, CDR2 SAAADI, per germline. The DNA of the CDR3 is TGCGCCAGCAGGAGTGCCGGGACAGGCAATGGCTACACCTTC. This encodes CASRSAGTGNGYTF.

V and J are TRBV12-3 or TRBV12-4 and TRBJ2-1; TRBD2 aligns across 12 bases. The CDR3 loop spans 13 amino acids. The J segment lost 7 bases and the V segment lost 6 bases, leaving 1 base of the junction unmatched. CDR3 bases: TGTGCCAGCAGACTAGCGGGGGGAAATGAGCAGTTCTTC. It specifies CASRLAGGNEQFF.

The V and J genes are TRBV28 and TRBJ1-4; D call uncertain. This CDR3 region has 11 residues. V gave up 10 bases and J gave up 5 bases, with 8 bases separating them. The germline V gene encodes CDR1 MDHEN and CDR2 SYDVKM. The CDR3 coding sequence is TGTGCCACCAACAGCAATGAAAAACTGTTTTTT. Translating gives CATNSNEKLFF.

Here the CDR3 DNA reads TGTGCCAGCAGTGAGTTTCGGGACAGGGGATGGACTGAAGCTTTCTTT. It encodes CASSEFRDRGWTEAFF. The chain couples TRBV2 to TRBJ1-1, with TRBD1 matching 10 bases. Germline trimming cut 3 bases from V and 5 bases from J; bases unmatched to any gene: 9. CDR1 is SNHLY and CDR2 is FYNNEI in the germline V gene. The CDR3 loop spans 16 amino acids.

This rearrangement joins TRBV5-1 to TRBJ2-1; 7 bases map to TRBD2. Trimming at V came to 5 bases and at J to 5 bases, leaving 10 bases not matched to a gene. The germline gives CDR1 SGHRS, CDR2 YFSETQ. The CDR3 is 15 amino acids. CDR3 sequence (DNA): TGCGCCAGCAGGAGCGGGACCCAATTTGACAATGAGCAGTTCTTC. Residues: CASRSGTQFDNEQFF.

The chain recombines TRBV27 with TRBJ2-7; D call uncertain. V lost 7 bases and J lost 6, with 10 bases in between. CDR3 length: 11 residues. Germline V gene data show CDR1 as MNHEY and CDR2 as SMNVEV (reference sequence). As DNA, the CDR3 is TGTGCCAGCATTAACTACGTCGAGCAGTACTTC. Translation gives CASINYVEQYF.

Here the CDR3 DNA reads TGCGCCAGCAGCTTACGTGGCAAGGAGATTAACACTGAAGCTTTCTTT. Protein product: CASSLRGKEINTEAFF. The chain combines TRBV5-1 with TRBJ1-1; D is ambiguous. Germline V CDR1 and CDR2: SGHRS, YFSETQ. Trimming removed 2 bases from V and 2 bases from J, with 16 bases in between. There are 16 residues in the CDR3.